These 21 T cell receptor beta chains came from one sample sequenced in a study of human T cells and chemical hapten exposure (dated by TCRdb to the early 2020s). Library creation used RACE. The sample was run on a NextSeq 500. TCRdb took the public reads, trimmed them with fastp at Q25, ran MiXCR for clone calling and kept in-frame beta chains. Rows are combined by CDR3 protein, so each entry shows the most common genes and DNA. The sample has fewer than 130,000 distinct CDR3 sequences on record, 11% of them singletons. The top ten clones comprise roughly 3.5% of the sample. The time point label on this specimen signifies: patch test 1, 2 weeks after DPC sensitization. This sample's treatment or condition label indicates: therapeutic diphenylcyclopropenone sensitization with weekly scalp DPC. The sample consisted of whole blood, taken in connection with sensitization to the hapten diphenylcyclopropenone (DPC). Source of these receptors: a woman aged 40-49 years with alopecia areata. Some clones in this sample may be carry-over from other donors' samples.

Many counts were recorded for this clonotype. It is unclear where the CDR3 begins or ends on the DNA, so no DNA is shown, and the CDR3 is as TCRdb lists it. CDR3 sequence reads: CAIYLCPRGRPQHF. The V gene is TRBV12-5, the J gene TRBJ1-5; TRBD1 was called by the table and not checked on the DNA. Germline assignment: CDR1 LGHNT and CDR2 FRNRAP. The CDR3 adds up to 14 amino acids, both ends counted.

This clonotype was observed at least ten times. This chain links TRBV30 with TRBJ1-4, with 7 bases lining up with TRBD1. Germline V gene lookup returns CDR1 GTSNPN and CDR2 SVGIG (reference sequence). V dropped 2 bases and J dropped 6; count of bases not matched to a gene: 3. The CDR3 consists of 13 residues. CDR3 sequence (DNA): TGTGCCTGGAGTCGGCAGGGGGATGAAAAACTGTTTTTT. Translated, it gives CAWSRQGDEKLFF.

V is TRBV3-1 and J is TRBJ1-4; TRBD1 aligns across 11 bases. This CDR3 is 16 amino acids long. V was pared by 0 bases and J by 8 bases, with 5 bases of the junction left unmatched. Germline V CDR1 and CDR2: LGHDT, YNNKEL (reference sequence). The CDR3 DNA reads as TGTGCCAGCAGCCAAGATTTTGGGACAGGGGGAGAAAAACTGTTTTTT. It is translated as CASSQDFGTGGEKLFF.

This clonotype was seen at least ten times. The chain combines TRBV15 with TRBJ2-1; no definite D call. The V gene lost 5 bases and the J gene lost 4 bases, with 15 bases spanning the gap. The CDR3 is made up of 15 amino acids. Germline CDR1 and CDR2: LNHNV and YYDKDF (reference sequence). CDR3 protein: CATSGNPGFYNEQFF. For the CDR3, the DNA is TGTGCCACCAGCGGAAACCCGGGTTTTTACAATGAGCAGTTCTTC.

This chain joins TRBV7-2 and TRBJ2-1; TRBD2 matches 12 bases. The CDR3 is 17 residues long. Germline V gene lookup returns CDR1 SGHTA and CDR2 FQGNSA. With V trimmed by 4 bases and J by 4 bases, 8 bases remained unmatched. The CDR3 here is CASSYAQTSGGYNEQFF. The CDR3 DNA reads TGTGCCAGCAGCTATGCACAGACTAGCGGGGGTTACAATGAGCAGTTCTTC.

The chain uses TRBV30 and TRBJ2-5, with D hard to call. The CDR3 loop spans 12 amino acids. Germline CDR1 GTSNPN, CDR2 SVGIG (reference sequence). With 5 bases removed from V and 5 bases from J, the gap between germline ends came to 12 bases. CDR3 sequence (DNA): TGTGCCTGGGATTCAACTCCGGAGACCCAGTACTTC. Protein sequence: CAWDSTPETQYF.

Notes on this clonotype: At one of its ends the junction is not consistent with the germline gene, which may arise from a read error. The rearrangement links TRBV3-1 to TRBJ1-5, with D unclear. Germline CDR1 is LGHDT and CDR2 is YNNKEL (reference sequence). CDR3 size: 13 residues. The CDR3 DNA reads TGTGCCAGCAGCAAGGACCCCAATCAGACCCAGCATTTT. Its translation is CASSKDPNQTQHF.

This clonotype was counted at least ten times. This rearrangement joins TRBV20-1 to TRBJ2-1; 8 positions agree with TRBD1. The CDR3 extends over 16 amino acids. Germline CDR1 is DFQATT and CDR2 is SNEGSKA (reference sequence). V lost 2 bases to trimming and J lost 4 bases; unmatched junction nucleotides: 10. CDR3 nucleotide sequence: TGCAGTGCTAGACCCCTGGGGGGACAGGAGTACAATGAGCAGTTCTTC. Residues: CSARPLGGQEYNEQFF.

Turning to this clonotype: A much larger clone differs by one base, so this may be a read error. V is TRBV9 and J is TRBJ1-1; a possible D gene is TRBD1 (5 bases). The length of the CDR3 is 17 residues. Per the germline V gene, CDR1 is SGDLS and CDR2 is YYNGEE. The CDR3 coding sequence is TGTGCCAGCAGCGTAGACCCCCCGCTAGGGGTTAACACTGAAGCTCTCTTT. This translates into CASSVDPPLGVNTEALF.

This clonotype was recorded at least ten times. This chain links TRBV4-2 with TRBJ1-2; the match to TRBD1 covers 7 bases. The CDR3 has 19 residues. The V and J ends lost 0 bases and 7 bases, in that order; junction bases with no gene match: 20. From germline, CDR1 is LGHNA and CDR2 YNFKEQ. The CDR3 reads CASSQDSLNRGGGASGYTF. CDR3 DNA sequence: TGTGCCAGCAGCCAAGATTCCCTGAATCGTGGAGGGGGCGCGAGTGGCTACACCTTC.

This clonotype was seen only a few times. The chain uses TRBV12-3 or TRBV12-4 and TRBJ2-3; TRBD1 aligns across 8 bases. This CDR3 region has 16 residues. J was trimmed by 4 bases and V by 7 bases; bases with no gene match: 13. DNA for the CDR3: TGTGCCAGCAACACCGGGACAGGCCAAGGAGCAGATACGCAGTATTTT. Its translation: CASNTGTGQGADTQYF.

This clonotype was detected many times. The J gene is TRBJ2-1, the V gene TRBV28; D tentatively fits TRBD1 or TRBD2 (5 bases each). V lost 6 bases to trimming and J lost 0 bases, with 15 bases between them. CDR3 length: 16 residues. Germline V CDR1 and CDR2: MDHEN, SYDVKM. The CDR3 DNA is TGTGCCAGCAGGGGGACGGCGCCGAGCTCCTACAATGAGCAGTTCTTC. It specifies CASRGTAPSSYNEQFF.

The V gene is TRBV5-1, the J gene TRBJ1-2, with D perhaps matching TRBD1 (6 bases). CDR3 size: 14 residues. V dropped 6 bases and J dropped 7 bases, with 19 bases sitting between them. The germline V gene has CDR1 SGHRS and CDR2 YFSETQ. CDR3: CASTASGGGGGYTF. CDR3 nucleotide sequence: TGCGCCAGCACCGCATCTGGCGGGGGCGGTGGCTACACCTTC.

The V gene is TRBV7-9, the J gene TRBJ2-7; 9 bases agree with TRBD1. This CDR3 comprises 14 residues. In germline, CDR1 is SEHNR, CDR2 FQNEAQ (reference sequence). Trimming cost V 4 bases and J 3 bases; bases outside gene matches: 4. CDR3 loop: CASSSWDRDYEQYF. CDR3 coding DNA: TGTGCCAGCAGCTCCTGGGACAGGGACTACGAGCAGTACTTC.

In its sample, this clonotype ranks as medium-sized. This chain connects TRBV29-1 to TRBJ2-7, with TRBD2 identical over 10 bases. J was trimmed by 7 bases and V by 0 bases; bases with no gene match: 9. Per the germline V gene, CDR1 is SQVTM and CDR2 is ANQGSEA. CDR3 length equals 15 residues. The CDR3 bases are TGCAGCGTTGAAGAGGTGCTAGCGGGGGCTCGGGAGCAGTACTTC. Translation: CSVEEVLAGAREQYF.

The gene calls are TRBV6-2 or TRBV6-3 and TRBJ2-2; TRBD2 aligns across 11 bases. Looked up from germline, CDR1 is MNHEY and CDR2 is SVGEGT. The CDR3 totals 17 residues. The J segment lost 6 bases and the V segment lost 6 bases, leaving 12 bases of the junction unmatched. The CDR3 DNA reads TGTGCCAGCAGGAGAATCGGGACTAGCGGCAATTCCGGGGAGCTGTTTTTT. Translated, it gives CASRRIGTSGNSGELFF.

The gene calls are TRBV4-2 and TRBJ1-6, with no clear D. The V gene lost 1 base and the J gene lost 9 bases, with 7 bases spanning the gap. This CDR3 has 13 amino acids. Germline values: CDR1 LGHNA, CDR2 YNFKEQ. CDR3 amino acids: CASSQAAGSPLHF. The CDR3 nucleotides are TGTGCCAGCAGCCAAGCGGCCGGTTCACCCCTCCACTTT.

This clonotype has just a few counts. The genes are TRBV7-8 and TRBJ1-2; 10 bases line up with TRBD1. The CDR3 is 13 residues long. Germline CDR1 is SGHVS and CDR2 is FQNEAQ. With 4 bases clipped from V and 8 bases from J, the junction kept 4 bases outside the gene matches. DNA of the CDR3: TGTGCCAGCAGCTATGGGACAGGGGACGGCTACACCTTC. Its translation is CASSYGTGDGYTF.

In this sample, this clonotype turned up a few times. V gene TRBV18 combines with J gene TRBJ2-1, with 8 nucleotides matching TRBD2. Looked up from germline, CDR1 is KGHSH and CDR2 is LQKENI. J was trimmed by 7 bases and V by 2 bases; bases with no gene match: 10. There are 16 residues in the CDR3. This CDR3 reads CASSPISGGPRNEQFF. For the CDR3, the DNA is TGTGCCAGCTCACCAATCTCGGGGGGGCCGCGGAATGAGCAGTTCTTC.

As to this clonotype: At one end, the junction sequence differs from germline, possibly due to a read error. The CDR3 bases are TGTGCCAGCAGCTTGGGACTAGCGGAACACCGGGGAGCTGTTTTT. Its translation is CASSLGLAEHRGAVF. The chain has TRBV7-4 and TRBJ2-2; 11 nucleotides align to TRBD2. Germline V gives CDR1 SGHVT, CDR2 SQSDAQ. The CDR3 spans 15 residues.

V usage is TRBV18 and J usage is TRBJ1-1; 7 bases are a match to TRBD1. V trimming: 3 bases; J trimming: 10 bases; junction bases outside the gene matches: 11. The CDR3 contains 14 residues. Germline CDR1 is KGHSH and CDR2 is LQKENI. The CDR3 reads CASSPDQGQTGAFF. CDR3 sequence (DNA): TGTGCCAGCTCACCCGACCAGGGACAGACCGGAGCTTTCTTT.